This record concerns one TCR beta chain sequence. As originally analysed: Estimation of nucleated cell counts relied on the amplification of reference gene primers. TCRdb's copy holds only in-frame clones and misses some; the assay was immunoSEQ multiplex PCR. The DNA was the basis for D and trimming; V, J and clone size are from that table. The sample has hundreds of thousands of clones; about 90% are singletons. The study drew participants aged about 18 to 89 years from about two dozen US areas. Clinical history as reported by participants underpinned cohort assignment. The sample comes from a study of blood T cell repertoires in COVID-19. About the study: Cohort 3 recovered donors had two negative PCRs, clearance, or symptom resolution.

There are 12 residues in the CDR3. Trimming pared 4 bases from V and 6 bases from J, leaving 13 bases between. In germline, CDR1 is SQVTM, CDR2 ANQGSEA. The receptor was derived from a middle-aged man in a cohort exposed to, infected with or recovered from COVID-19 (not recorded which). Material for sequencing was PBMCs or T cells enriched from blood (not recorded which). The chain couples TRBV29-1 to TRBJ2-7; tentative D call: TRBD1 (5 bases). In nucleotides, the CDR3 is TGCAGCGTTGGGGCAGGGCAGGGCGAGCAGTACTTC. This sequence encodes CSVGAGQGEQYF.